Following are 30 T cell receptor beta chains from one sample sequenced in a study of blood T cell repertoires in COVID-19. Clones were sequenced by immunoSEQ multiplex PCR, and TCRdb holds only the in-frame ones, with some missing. Of about 60,000 clones in the sample, over 80% were seen once. Input material: peripheral blood. These TCRs come from a human donor with active COVID-19. The donor label of this sample is uncertain.

The gene calls are TRBV5-1 and TRBJ2-7; 8 bases align to TRBD1. The ends lost 0 bases at V and 3 bases at J; junction bases unmatched: 5. The V gene's germline CDR1 is SGHRS and CDR2 YFSETQ. The CDR3 runs 15 residues. The CDR3 bases are TGCGCCAGCAGCTTGGATGGCAGGGGGCTCTACGAGCAGTACTTC. As protein: CASSLDGRGLYEQYF. Variable domain in full (rest from reference TRBV5-1 and TRBJ2-7): KAGVTQTPRYLIKTRGQQVTLSCSPISGHRSVSWYQQTPGQGLQFLFEYFSETQRNKGNFPGRFSGRQFSNSRSEMNVSTLELGDSALYLCASSLDGRGLYEQYFGPGTRLTVT.

The rearrangement joins TRBV6-5 to TRBJ1-1; the match to TRBD1 covers 8 bases. This CDR3 spans 13 amino acids. CDR1 is MNHEY and CDR2 is SVGAGI in the germline V gene. After removal of 2 bases from V and 10 bases from J, the junction contained 6 bases not matched to a gene. The CDR3 region has the DNA TGTGCCAGCAGTTACGGGACAGGCGTCGGAGCTTTCTTT. This translates into CASSYGTGVGAFF.

The chain links TRBV6-5 to TRBJ2-7, with D tentatively TRBD1 (5 bases). This CDR3 has 13 amino acids. V lost 7 bases and J 0 bases, leaving 10 bases between the germline ends. Germline loops: CDR1 MNHEY, CDR2 SVGAGI. CDR3 DNA: TGTGCCAGCACCGCAGGGTTCTCCTACGAGCAGTACTTC. This translates into CASTAGFSYEQYF.

J is TRBJ2-1 and V is TRBV5-4; 12 nucleotides line up with TRBD2. Germline-derived CDR1 and CDR2 are SGHNT and YYREEE (reference sequence). The CDR3 length is 16 residues. Trimming cost V 4 bases and J 9 bases; bases outside gene matches: 11. The CDR3 spells CASSTASGGAFREQFF. The CDR3, as DNA: TGTGCCAGCAGCACAGCTAGCGGGGGGGCCTTTCGTGAGCAGTTCTTC.

This clone has only a few counts. This chain uses TRBV30 with TRBJ1-6; 8 bases map to TRBD1. This CDR3 comprises 15 residues. The J segment lost 7 bases and the V segment lost 5 bases, leaving 10 bases of the junction unmatched. Germline loops: CDR1 GTSNPN, CDR2 SVGIG (reference sequence). The CDR3 region is CAWGDPGTGNSPLHF. The CDR3 nucleotides are TGTGCCTGGGGGGACCCCGGGACAGGCAATTCACCCCTCCACTTT.

The V call is TRBV5-1, the J call TRBJ2-7; maybe TRBD1 (6 bases). V shed 4 bases and J shed 0 bases, with 14 bases lying between them. CDR3 length: 15 amino acids. Germline CDR1 reads SGHRS; CDR2 reads YFSETQ. The DNA of the CDR3 is TGCGCCAGCAGCGATCCATTACAGGGCTCCTACGAGCAGTACTTC. It translates to CASSDPLQGSYEQYF.

The chain couples TRBV29-1 to TRBJ1-2; 12 nucleotides line up with TRBD1. Germline lookup yields CDR1 SQVTM and CDR2 ANQGSEA. This CDR3 has 14 residues. Unmatched junction bases numbered 5, after V lost 5 bases and J lost 4 bases. The CDR3 is CSVQGTGGGYGYTF. The CDR3 DNA sequence: TGCAGCGTTCAGGGGACAGGGGGCGGCTATGGCTACACCTTC.

This clone was recorded a few times. The V gene is TRBV7-3, the J gene TRBJ2-2, with TRBD2 matching 13 bases. V lost 5 bases to trimming and J lost 7 bases; unmatched junction nucleotides: 7. The CDR3 has 16 residues. Germline V gene data show CDR1 as SGHTA and CDR2 as FQGTGA. The CDR3 bases are TGTGCCAGCAGCCCAGGACTAGCGGGAGTGGGCGGGGAGCTGTTTTTT. It encodes CASSPGLAGVGGELFF.

The rearrangement uses TRBV27 and TRBJ2-2, with 9 nucleotides matching TRBD2. V trimming: 4 bases; J trimming: 6 bases; junction bases outside the gene matches: 3. From germline, CDR1 is MNHEY and CDR2 SMNVEV (reference sequence). CDR3 length: 14 residues. CDR3 nucleotides: TGTGCCAGCAGTTGGGGACTAGCCGCCGGGGAGCTGTTTTTT. This gives the protein CASSWGLAAGELFF.

The chain has TRBV11-2 and TRBJ1-5; 8 bases fit TRBD1. The ends lost 5 bases at V and 7 bases at J; junction bases unmatched: 10. The CDR3 has 15 amino acids. Looked up from germline, CDR1 is SGHAT and CDR2 is FQNNGV. For the CDR3, the DNA is TGTGCCAGCAGCCCCGACACGGGGACAGGCCAGCCCCAGCATTTT. Amino acid sequence: CASSPDTGTGQPQHF.

In its sample, this clone is medium-sized. One end of the junction does not line up with germline, which may come from a read error. This rearrangement joins TRBV10-2 to TRBJ2-1, with no clear D. Germline assignment: CDR1 WSHSY and CDR2 SAAADI. The CDR3 consists of 11 residues. DNA for the CDR3: TGCGCCAGCAGAGAGTTCTCGTACTCGTTCTTC. Its protein product is CASREFSYSFF.

The chain employs TRBV4-3 and TRBJ1-2; D may be TRBD1 (5 bases). The CDR3 is 15 residues long. Looked up from germline, CDR1 is LGHNA and CDR2 is YSLEER. The V end lost 0 bases, the J end lost 4 bases, and 12 bases lay between the germline ends. The CDR3 DNA reads as TGCGCCAGCAGCCAAGACCTTGCGGGGGGCTATGGCTACACCTTC. Translation: CASSQDLAGGYGYTF.

This sequence joins TRBV10-1 and TRBJ2-3; D uncertain. CDR1 WNHNN and CDR2 SYGVQD come from the germline V gene (reference sequence). With 11 bases removed from V and 2 bases from J, the gap between germline ends came to 5 bases. The CDR3 runs to 10 residues. In DNA, the CDR3 is TGCGCCGGCCCCACAGATACGCAGTATTTT. As protein: CAGPTDTQYF.

V is TRBV6-2 or TRBV6-3 and J is TRBJ2-1, with 10 nucleotides matching TRBD2. The CDR3 consists of 15 residues. The ends lost 1 base at V and 9 bases at J; junction bases unmatched: 6. Germline CDR1 and CDR2: MNHEY and SVGEGT. The CDR3 protein is CASSYWASGSPEQFF. The DNA of the CDR3 is TGTGCCAGCAGTTACTGGGCTAGCGGGAGTCCTGAGCAGTTCTTC.

The V and J genes are TRBV18 and TRBJ2-2; no firm D call. This CDR3 is 15 amino acids long. CDR1 KGHSH and CDR2 LQKENI come from the germline V gene. V lost 6 bases and J lost 0, with 11 bases in between. The CDR3 DNA reads as TGTGCCAGCTCCTCATACCAGGCGAACACCGGGGAGCTGTTTTTT. As protein: CASSSYQANTGELFF.

The chain recombines TRBV28 with TRBJ1-2; 7 positions agree with TRBD1. Losses at the gene ends were 2 bases for V and 5 bases for J; bases not matched to a gene: 8. Germline values: CDR1 MDHEN, CDR2 SYDVKM. This CDR3 has 15 amino acids. The CDR3 nucleotides read TGTGCCAGCAGTTTAGCTACAGGGGATGGGTATGGCTACACCTTC. This codes for CASSLATGDGYGYTF.

The gene calls are TRBV7-2 and TRBJ2-1; 8 positions agree with TRBD2. V shed 0 bases and J 6 bases; nucleotides not matched to a gene: 4. The CDR3 runs 15 residues. Germline V gives CDR1 SGHTA, CDR2 FQGNSA. The CDR3 coding sequence is TGTGCCAGCAGCTTAGCTACTAGCGGCTCCAATGAGCAGTTCTTC. It encodes CASSLATSGSNEQFF.

The CDR3 spells CASSSQGNTGELFF. CDR3 nucleotides: TGCGCCAGCAGCTCACAGGGAAACACCGGGGAGCTGTTTTTT. The chain couples TRBV5-1 to TRBJ2-2; tentatively, D is TRBD1 (6 bases). Trimming shortened V by 3 bases and J by 2 bases, and 8 bases separated the two germline ends. CDR3 length equals 14 residues. CDR1 and CDR2 from the germline V gene are SGHRS and YFSETQ.

This chain links TRBV6-4 with TRBJ2-1; 8 bases align to TRBD2. CDR3 length: 13 amino acids. The germline V gene encodes CDR1 MRHNA and CDR2 SNTAGT. With 10 bases clipped from V and 5 bases from J, the junction kept 7 bases outside the gene matches. In nucleotides, the CDR3 is TGTGCCATCCAATTAGCGGGGAACAATGAGCAGTTCTTC. It yields the protein CAIQLAGNNEQFF.

The V call is TRBV7-2, the J call TRBJ2-5; 14 bases are a match to TRBD2. The CDR3 sequence is 15 residues long. Per the germline V gene, CDR1 is SGHTA and CDR2 is FQGNSA. J gave up 12 bases and V 5 bases, and 11 bases lay outside the gene matches. The CDR3 DNA is TGTGCCAGCAGCCCCCAGACTAGCGGGGGGGGGACTAAGTACTTC. Protein: CASSPQTSGGGTKYF.

The chain couples TRBV7-3 to TRBJ2-2; TRBD1 matches at 8 bases. Germline V gives CDR1 SGHTA, CDR2 FQGTGA. Losses at the gene ends were 4 bases for V and 6 bases for J; bases not matched to a gene: 4. The CDR3 loop spans 14 amino acids. DNA of the CDR3: TGTGCCAGCAGCTCAGGGGACAGGCCCGGGGAGCTGTTTTTT. This sequence encodes CASSSGDRPGELFF.

The chain carries TRBV4-2 and TRBJ2-6, with 7 bases matching TRBD2. In germline, CDR1 is LGHNA, CDR2 YNFKEQ. With 0 bases clipped from V and 3 bases from J, the junction kept 5 bases outside the gene matches. This CDR3 has 17 amino acids. The CDR3 loop is CASSQDPGGRGANVLTF. CDR3 in DNA: TGTGCCAGCAGCCAAGATCCGGGGGGACGTGGGGCCAACGTCCTGACTTTC.

This clone occurred once. The chain combines TRBV11-1 with TRBJ2-7, with no clear D. The V gene lost 1 base and the J gene lost 3 bases, with 10 bases spanning the gap. The length of the CDR3 is 14 residues. Germline CDR1 reads SGHAT; CDR2 reads FQDESV (reference sequence). The CDR3 DNA is TGTGCCAGCAGCTTAGGGGCACCAGACTACGAGCAGTACTTC. Residues: CASSLGAPDYEQYF. Together with reference TRBV11-1 and TRBJ2-7, the CDR3 gives the full variable domain: EAEVAQSPRYKITEKSQAVAFWCDPISGHATLYWYRQILGQGPELLVQFQDESVVDDSQLPKDRFSAERLKGVDSTLKIQPAELGDSAMYLCASSLGAPDYEQYFGPGTRLTVT.

This chain connects TRBV6-6 to TRBJ1-6, with TRBD1 identical over 8 bases. In germline, CDR1 is MNHNY, CDR2 SVGAGI (reference sequence). CDR3 size: 14 residues. The ends lost 6 bases at V and 7 bases at J; junction bases unmatched: 5. CDR3 DNA sequence: TGTGCCAGCAGCCGACAGGGGTTGAATTCACCCCTCCACTTT. This gives the protein CASSRQGLNSPLHF.

V gene TRBV7-2 combines with J gene TRBJ2-7, with D perhaps matching TRBD2 (7 bases). There are 14 residues in the CDR3. CDR1 SGHTA and CDR2 FQGNSA come from the germline V gene. The V end was cut by 0 bases, the J end by 6 bases, with 12 bases between. The CDR3 region has the DNA TGTGCCAGCAGCTTAGCGGTGGCGGGGGCCGAGCAGTACTTC. Residues: CASSLAVAGAEQYF.

This clone was observed a single time. This rearrangement joins TRBV5-1 to TRBJ1-2; TRBD1 agrees at 8 bases. The V gene's germline CDR1 is SGHRS and CDR2 YFSETQ. The CDR3 is 16 residues long. V was clipped by 4 bases and J by 6 bases; unmatched bases: 14. The CDR3 DNA follows: TGCGCCAGCAGCGCCCTATCGGGACAGGCTTCTAATGGCTACACCTTC. Protein product: CASSALSGQASNGYTF.

V gene TRBV5-5 combines with J gene TRBJ2-2; a possible D gene is TRBD1 (5 bases). V was trimmed by 4 bases and J by 3 bases, leaving 13 bases between them. From germline, CDR1 is SGHKS and CDR2 YYEKEE (reference sequence). This CDR3 has 15 residues. In nucleotides, the CDR3 is TGTGCCAGCAGCGCACAAGGGGCGGACACCGGGGAGCTGTTTTTT. The encoded protein is CASSAQGADTGELFF.

DNA of the CDR3: TGTGCCAGCAGCTTCCGGGACTACTCCTACGAGCAGTACTTC. The encoded protein is CASSFRDYSYEQYF. The chain couples TRBV9 to TRBJ2-7; 7 bases align to TRBD2. CDR3 length: 14 amino acids. Per germline, CDR1 SGDLS and CDR2 YYNGEE. J gave up 0 bases and V 4 bases, and 4 bases lay outside the gene matches.

The genes are TRBV9 and TRBJ2-3; 9 bases map to TRBD1. CDR3 length: 15 residues. Germline V CDR1 and CDR2: SGDLS, YYNGEE. V was pared by 0 bases and J by 4 bases, with 3 bases of the junction left unmatched. The CDR3 is CASSVEGQGPDTQYF. CDR3 coding DNA: TGTGCCAGCAGCGTAGAGGGACAGGGTCCAGATACGCAGTATTTT.

The rearrangement links TRBV5-8 to TRBJ2-7, with a tentative D call TRBD2 (5 bases). The CDR3 is made up of 14 amino acids. CDR1 and CDR2 (germline): SGHTS, YDEGEE. V lost 7 bases to trimming and J lost 6 bases, with 20 bases between them. The CDR3 DNA follows: TGTGCCAGCTCCCGAGGCCTAGCTAACTCCGAGCAGTACTTC. Translating it yields CASSRGLANSEQYF.